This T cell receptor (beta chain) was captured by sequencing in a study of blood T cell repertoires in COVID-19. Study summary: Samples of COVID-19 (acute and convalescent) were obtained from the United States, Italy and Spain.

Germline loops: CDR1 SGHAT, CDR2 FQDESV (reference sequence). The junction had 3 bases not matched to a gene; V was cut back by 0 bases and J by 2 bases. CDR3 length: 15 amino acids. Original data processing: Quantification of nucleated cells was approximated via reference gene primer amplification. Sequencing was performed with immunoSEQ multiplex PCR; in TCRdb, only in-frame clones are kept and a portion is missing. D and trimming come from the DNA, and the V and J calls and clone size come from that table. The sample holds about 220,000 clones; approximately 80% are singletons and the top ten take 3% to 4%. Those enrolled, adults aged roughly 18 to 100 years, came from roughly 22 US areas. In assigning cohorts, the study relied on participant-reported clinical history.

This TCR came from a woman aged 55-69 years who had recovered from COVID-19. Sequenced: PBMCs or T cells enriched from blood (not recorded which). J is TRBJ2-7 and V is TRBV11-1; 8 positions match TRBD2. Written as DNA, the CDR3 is TGTGCCAGCAGCTTAGCCCTAGCGGGCCCCTACGAGCAGTACTTC. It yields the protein CASSLALAGPYEQYF. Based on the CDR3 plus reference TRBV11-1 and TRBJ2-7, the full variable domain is EAEVAQSPRYKITEKSQAVAFWCDPISGHATLYWYRQILGQGPELLVQFQDESVVDDSQLPKDRFSAERLKGVDSTLKIQPAELGDSAMYLCASSLALAGPYEQYFGPGTRLTVT.